This TCR beta chain was profiled in a study of graft-versus-host responses after intestinal transplantation. Repertoires were generated with immunoSEQ multiplex PCR, while TCRdb's copy carries only in-frame clones and drops some. Of roughly 89,000 clones detected, 92% appear once; the ten largest clones hold around 0.17%. This CDR3 comprises 14 residues. The V gene's germline CDR1 is MNHNY and CDR2 SVGAGI (reference sequence). Trimming at V came to 8 bases and at J to 4 bases, leaving 10 bases not matched to a gene. A remark on this clone: As yet, its antigen is unknown.

The receptor's source is a human donor who received an intestinal transplant. The source material was unstimulated CD4+ T cells sorted from spleen or lymph node cells, sampled before intestinal transplant. V gene TRBV6-6 combines with J gene TRBJ1-1; 7 bases match TRBD1. As DNA, the CDR3 is TGTGCCAGCGCAATGACAGGGTTCCTCACTGAAGCTTTCTTT. Protein: CASAMTGFLTEAFF.